This T cell receptor (beta chain) appears in the sequencing data of a study of shared clonotypes between healthy human individuals. Study background: Sampling drew on donors who were a couple of women and a few men aged 18 to 49.

The CDR3 loop spans 16 amino acids. Trimming took off 5 bases at V and 0 bases at J, with 17 bases between the two ends. The germline gives CDR1 SGDLS, CDR2 YYNGEE. The donors were adults (healthy and HIV-negative) with no recent acute infections or vaccinations. Unsorted samples relied on roughly 99 million PBMCs, which served as the source of genomic DNA. Genomic DNA of every subset was divided equally among multiple immunoSEQ plates. Generated by immunoSEQ multiplex PCR, the TCRdb table keeps only in-frame clones and is missing some. This table has some 530,000 clones, approximately 80% appearing once.

This clonotype was sampled from a woman between 40 and 55 years old in good health. Some clones in this sample may be carry-over from other donors' samples. The rearrangement joins TRBV9 to TRBJ1-2, with D unresolved. The sample consisted of PBMCs. The CDR3 DNA sequence: TGTGCCAGCAGTCAGACCCACTCTGAAGCTAACTATGGCTACACCTTC. Translation: CASSQTHSEANYGYTF.